This T cell receptor beta chain emerged from a study of a mutant IDH1 vaccine in newly diagnosed glioma. Study overall: The first vaccination came 4-6 weeks after radiotherapy alone, or with temozolomide cycles. Antecedent treatment encompassed radiotherapy, temozolomide, or their combination; the majority received both.

Time point specified: week 11, during vaccination. In the vaccine, a single dose held 300 ug of the mutant IDH1 20-mer peptide, along with topical imiquimod. Here immunoSEQ multiplex PCR was the method, and the copy in TCRdb shows in-frame clones only, minus some. This sample has around 66,000 clones; approximately 80% occur once, and the top ten carry approximately 5.9%. Comment on this clone: Antigen: not known.

Overall study findings and caveats: Apparently unrelated to pseudoprogression were changes in the top peripheral T cell clonotypes. A vaccine-induced immune response developed in about 93% of the patients.

Per the germline V gene, CDR1 is SGHDT and CDR2 is YYEEEE. Trimming shortened V by 0 bases and J by 9 bases, and 7 bases separated the two germline ends. This CDR3 has 12 amino acids. The chain joins TRBV5-6 to TRBJ2-1; no clear D. Material: PBMCs, obtained from a glioma patient whose treatment included an IDH1 peptide vaccine. This receptor was taken from a man aged 45 to 65 with glioma. This chain's CDR3 is CASSLVGSEQFF. The CDR3 nucleotides read TGTGCCAGCAGCTTGGTGGGTTCTGAGCAGTTCTTC. The complete variable domain, with remaining parts taken from reference TRBV5-6 and TRBJ2-1, reads DAGVTQSPTHLIKTRGQQVTLRCSPKSGHDTVSWYQQALGQGPQFIFQYYEEEERQRGNFPDRFSGHQFPNYSSELNVNALLLGDSALYLCASSLVGSEQFFGPGTRLTVL.